Sequencing of this T cell receptor beta chain was carried out in a study of blood T cell repertoires in COVID-19 (dated by TCRdb to 2018 to 2020). Notes on the research overall: Samples from collaborators originated in the United States, Italy and Spain and spanned both the acute and convalescent phases of COVID-19. The material from the prospective study consisted of cDNA or gDNA derived from T cells, B-cell-depleted T cells, or PBMCs. The dataset comprised deeply sampled blood TCRbeta repertoires from subjects exposed to, actively infected with, or recovered from COVID-19. A freely available public database, intended as a resource for researchers studying the immune response to SARS-CoV-2, is where the repertoires were released. Samples were obtained from the ongoing ImmuneRACE study (first 160 participants) and from approximately 1,200 subjects provided by 6 global collaborators. Sample metadata almost always included a de-identified subject ID, COVID-19 status, age in years and sex. Where available, HLA class I and class II types were obtained from metadata supplied by the sample provider rather than from assay-based typing.

Collaborating institutions collected whole blood in K2EDTA tubes following their own protocols. For TCRbeta analysis, collaborator samples were shipped as frozen whole blood, as isolated PBMCs, or as DNA extracted from either sample type. Overall study outcomes, separate from this receptor: The amount of clinical and demographic metadata varied by source and participant and was provided uncurated.

TCRbeta CDR3 regions were amplified from genomic DNA using the immunoSEQ Assay, a bias-controlled multiplex PCR. Under the source paper's analysis protocol: The number of nucleated cells in each sample was estimated by amplification of reference gene primers within the assay. To quantify the absolute abundance of each unique TCRbeta CDR3 rearrangement, sequence reads were collapsed and filtered. Productive Simpson clonality was computed per sample as the square root of Simpson's diversity index over productive rearrangements. As stored in TCRdb, this immuneACCESS dataset retains in-frame rearrangements with V and J assigned. A fraction of the clones does not appear; measured against another copy, unresolved V genes explain less than half of the discrepancy, and the remainder lacks a known reason. The D gene and trimming were derived from the DNA, and the V and J assignments and clone size from that table. A total of roughly 41,000 clones appear in this sample, approximately 91% of them only once. Of the sample, about 10% is held by the ten largest clones.

Trimming removed 3 bases from V and 4 bases from J; the gene matches leave 5 bases unexplained. As encoded in the germline V gene, CDR1 is SGHRS while CDR2 is YFSETQ. CDR3 length: 16 amino acids, cysteine to phenylalanine. The entry retains the CDR3 DNA only, 48 bases that are in frame from base 1. In the case of this clone: Its specific antigen is unknown. Base qualities are not provided; no much larger clone lies one nucleotide away.

The clonotype was recovered from a man between 60 and 75 years old with active COVID-19. The sequence is built from TRBV5-1 and TRBJ2-5, with 14 middle bases fitting TRBD2. Sequences were obtained from peripheral blood. The CDR3 protein is CASSSGTSGRGETQYF. The DNA sequence follows: TGCGCCAGCAGCTCGGGGACTAGCGGGAGAGGAGAGACCCAGTACTTC.